A single sample is the source of the 29 T cell receptor beta chains below, sequenced in a study of OX40 agonist ivuxolimab in advanced cancers. Only in-frame clones appear in the TCRdb table, and some are missing; sequencing was by immunoSEQ multiplex PCR. The table lists about 55,000 clones, approximately 84% of them singletons. The specimen comprised CD4+ or CD8+ T cells sorted from blood, sampled in a trial of the OX40 agonist ivuxolimab. The receptors originated from an adult with an advanced solid tumor such as melanoma, head and neck, liver or kidney cancer.

This chain links TRBV7-9 with TRBJ1-1; a possible D gene is TRBD1 (6 bases). Germline assignment: CDR1 SEHNR and CDR2 FQNEAQ (reference sequence). V was trimmed by 3 bases and J by 1 base, leaving 12 bases between them. CDR3 length: 15 amino acids. CDR3 nucleotides: TGTGCCAGCAGCTTGATAGGACAGCCGAACACTGAAGCTTTCTTT. The encoded protein is CASSLIGQPNTEAFF. Full variable domain (rest looked up from reference TRBV7-9 and TRBJ1-1): DTGVSQNPRHKITKRGQNVTFRCDPISEHNRLYWYRQTLGQGPEFLTYFQNEAQLEKSRLLSDRFSAERPKGSFSTLEIQRTEQGDSAMYLCASSLIGQPNTEAFFGQGTRLTVV.

This clone was seen a single time. The chain has TRBV7-6 and TRBJ2-3, with TRBD2 as a possible D gene (7 bases). The CDR3 covers 15 residues. Germline loops: CDR1 SGHVS, CDR2 FNYEAQ. Trimming took 3 bases from V and 2 from J, leaving 12 bases between them. The CDR3 nucleotides read TGTGCCAGCAGCTTGGGTGGGGGGGCCACAGATACGCAGTATTTT. It is translated as CASSLGGGATDTQYF.

This chain uses TRBV5-4 with TRBJ2-1; the D gene is possibly TRBD2 (6 bases). The CDR3 sequence is 17 residues long. V lost 4 bases and J lost 4, with 21 bases in between. The germline CDR1 and CDR2 sequences are SGHNT and YYREEE (reference sequence). The CDR3 reads CASSPDPGGGGYNEQFF. DNA for the CDR3: TGTGCCAGCAGCCCGGACCCGGGTGGTGGGGGGTACAATGAGCAGTTCTTC.

This sequence joins TRBV19 and TRBJ2-3; maybe TRBD1 (7 bases). The CDR3 sequence is 17 residues long. CDR1 is LNHDA and CDR2 is SQIVND in the germline V gene (reference sequence). Trimming stripped 2 bases from V and 2 bases from J, with 17 bases between. The CDR3 sequence: CASSIFPGRGVTDTQYF. The CDR3 nucleotides are TGTGCCAGTAGTATATTCCCCGGCAGGGGGGTCACAGATACGCAGTATTTT.

This clone was picked up one time. The CDR3 here is CASSEGGQGEAFF. The CDR3 DNA follows: TGTGCCAGCAGCGAGGGTGGACAGGGAGAAGCTTTCTTT. V and J are TRBV9 and TRBJ1-1, with 8 bases lining up with TRBD1. Per germline, CDR1 SGDLS and CDR2 YYNGEE. V was clipped by 3 bases and J by 8 bases; unmatched bases: 6. This CDR3 is built from 13 residues.

This clone was counted only a few times. The chain joins TRBV6-6 to TRBJ1-1; D remains unclear. Between the trimmed V and J ends, which lost 5 bases and 7 bases, there was a span of 11 bases. The CDR3 has 12 amino acids. Germline V gene lookup returns CDR1 MNHNY and CDR2 SVGAGI (reference sequence). CDR3 sequence reads: CASSPTAGEAFF. The CDR3 DNA is TGTGCCAGCAGTCCCACCGCGGGTGAAGCTTTCTTT.

The CDR3, as DNA: TGTGCCAGCAGCTTTTTTAGTGGGGGGGCGGACATTCAGTACTTC. Residues: CASSFFSGGADIQYF. The J gene is TRBJ2-4, the V gene TRBV11-2; weak D call: TRBD2 (7 bases). V was clipped by 3 bases and J by 8 bases, with 17 bases between them. The CDR3 runs to 15 residues. Looked up from germline, CDR1 is SGHAT and CDR2 is FQNNGV.

V gene TRBV19 combines with J gene TRBJ1-1, with TRBD1 as a possible D gene (5 bases). This CDR3 has 16 residues. The germline V gene encodes CDR1 LNHDA and CDR2 SQIVND (reference sequence). Trimming took off 10 bases at V and 1 base at J, with 22 bases between the two ends. CDR3 DNA sequence: TGTGCCATCCAGGGTCGGGACTCCTCATCGAACACTGAAGCTTTCTTT. It codes for CAIQGRDSSSNTEAFF. Combining the CDR3 with reference TRBV19 and TRBJ1-1 gives the whole variable domain DGGITQSPKYLFRKEGQNVTLSCEQNLNHDAMYWYRQDPGQGLRLIYYSQIVNDFQKGDIAEGYSVSREKKESFPLTVTSAQKNPTAFYLCAIQGRDSSSNTEAFFGQGTRLTVV.

The chain has TRBV6-6 and TRBJ2-7, with 7 nucleotides matching TRBD1. In germline, CDR1 is MNHNY, CDR2 SVGAGI (reference sequence). V was pared by 6 bases and J by 6 bases, with 5 bases of the junction left unmatched. The CDR3 has 12 amino acids. Written as DNA, the CDR3 is TGTGCCAGCAGATCGACAGGGCCCGAGCAGTACTTC. This sequence encodes CASRSTGPEQYF.

J is TRBJ1-5 and V is TRBV27; no clear D. The CDR3 length is 14 residues. Trimming pared 2 bases from V and 1 base from J, leaving 6 bases between. The V gene's germline CDR1 is MNHEY and CDR2 SMNVEV (reference sequence). CDR3 coding DNA: TGTGCCAGCAGTTTAATTGGAAGCAATCAGCCCCAGCATTTT. Protein: CASSLIGSNQPQHF.

The chain carries TRBV6-5 and TRBJ1-1; 7 positions match TRBD1. This CDR3 is 15 amino acids long. Per germline, CDR1 MNHEY and CDR2 SVGAGI. J lost 0 bases, V lost 5 bases, and 6 bases had no gene match. In nucleotides, the CDR3 is TGTGCCAGCAGTACCCTCCAGGGGGTGAACACTGAAGCTTTCTTT. The encoded protein is CASSTLQGVNTEAFF.

This chain uses TRBV27 with TRBJ1-1, with 8 bases that match TRBD1. The V segment lost 6 bases and the J segment 6 bases; nucleotides outside the gene matches: 6. The CDR3 has 13 amino acids. The germline gives CDR1 MNHEY, CDR2 SMNVEV (reference sequence). The CDR3 loop is CASRRTGWAEAFF. The CDR3 DNA follows: TGTGCCAGCAGAAGGACAGGGTGGGCTGAAGCTTTCTTT.

The chain uses TRBV19 and TRBJ2-7, with D unclear. This CDR3 comprises 14 residues. Germline V gene sequence: CDR1 LNHDA, CDR2 SQIVND (reference sequence). Trimming cost V 3 bases and J 1 base, with 10 bases left between them. CDR3 amino acids: CASSMGFPSYEQYF. CDR3 nucleotide sequence: TGTGCCAGTAGTATGGGATTCCCTTCCTACGAGCAGTACTTC.

The chain carries TRBV6-5 and TRBJ1-1; no clear D gene. Germline-derived CDR1 and CDR2 are MNHEY and SVGAGI. This CDR3 comprises 16 residues. V lost 0 bases and J 3 bases, leaving 14 bases between the germline ends. The CDR3 sequence is CASSYSILGIYTEAFF. CDR3 bases: TGTGCCAGCAGTTACTCGATTTTGGGAATTTACACTGAAGCTTTCTTT.

The chain is built from TRBV4-2 and TRBJ2-5; either TRBD1 or TRBD2 may fit D (5 bases each). The J call may not be correct, given that the DNA end is closer to TRBJ2-7. The CDR3 length is 15 residues. Germline loops: CDR1 LGHNA, CDR2 YNFKEQ. CDR3 loop: CASSQGGIANYEQYF. CDR3 coding DNA: TGTGCCAGCAGCCAAGGGGGGATAGCTAACTACGAGCAGTACTTC.

The chain combines TRBV13 with TRBJ2-2; no reliable D call. The CDR3 totals 15 residues. Trimming shortened V by 3 bases and J by 0 bases, and 8 bases separated the two germline ends. CDR1 and CDR2 (germline): PRHDT, FYEKMQ (reference sequence). In nucleotides, the CDR3 is TGTGCCAGCAGCTTTATACAGACGAACACCGGGGAGCTGTTTTTT. Its protein is CASSFIQTNTGELFF. The variable domain in full, with the rest retrieved from reference TRBV13 and TRBJ2-2, is AAGVIQSPRHLIKEKRETATLKCYPIPRHDTVYWYQQGPGQDPQFLISFYEKMQSDKGSIPDRFSAQQFSDYHSELNMSSLELGDSALYFCASSFIQTNTGELFFGEGSRLTVL.

This chain uses TRBV29-1 with TRBJ2-7, with 9 bases lining up with TRBD1. Per germline, CDR1 SQVTM and CDR2 ANQGSEA. CDR3 length: 13 amino acids. V was pared by 6 bases and J by 4 bases, with 7 bases of the junction left unmatched. In DNA form, the CDR3 reads TGCAGCGTGAGGACAGGGGAGAGGTACGAGCAGTACTTC. Translating gives CSVRTGERYEQYF.

V gene TRBV7-9 combines with J gene TRBJ1-1; 7 bases fit TRBD1. The CDR3 covers 15 residues. The germline gives CDR1 SEHNR, CDR2 FQNEAQ (reference sequence). V was clipped by 5 bases and J by 3 bases; unmatched bases: 9. CDR3 DNA sequence: TGTGCCAGCAGCCCCTTCGGAGGGGGCTACACTGAAGCTTTCTTT. Its translation: CASSPFGGGYTEAFF.

The CDR3 DNA reads as TGCGCCAGCAACCCGACAGGGATGGGCGAGCAGTACTTC. It codes for CASNPTGMGEQYF. The chain is built from TRBV5-1 and TRBJ2-7; 7 bases are a match to TRBD1. The germline V gene encodes CDR1 SGHRS and CDR2 YFSETQ. Trimming at V came to 6 bases and at J to 6 bases, leaving 9 bases not matched to a gene. There are 13 residues in the CDR3.

The CDR3 is CASSLRRVGVLNTEAFF. The CDR3 DNA sequence: TGTGCCAGCAGCCTTAGGAGGGTGGGAGTCCTAAACACTGAAGCTTTCTTT. This chain links TRBV7-8 with TRBJ1-1; no clear D gene. Germline loops: CDR1 SGHVS, CDR2 FQNEAQ. Trimming cost V 5 bases and J 2 bases, with 21 bases left between them. This CDR3 is 17 amino acids long.

CDR3: CATSQGTEAFF. CDR3 DNA: TGTGCCACCTCCCAGGGGACTGAAGCTTTCTTT. The chain recombines TRBV25-1 with TRBJ1-1; TRBD1 is a possible D gene (6 bases). Germline assignment: CDR1 MGHDK and CDR2 SYGVNS. V was cut by 10 bases and J by 5 bases, with 11 bases left in between. The CDR3 is 11 amino acids. Variable domain in full (rest from reference TRBV25-1 and TRBJ1-1): EADIYQTPRYLVIGTGKKITLECSQTMGHDKMYWYQQDPGMELHLIHYSYGVNSTEKGDLSSESTVSRIRTEHFPLTLESARPSHTSQYLCATSQGTEAFFGQGTRLTVV.

The chain carries TRBV5-1 and TRBJ2-1; TRBD1 or TRBD2 may be the D gene (5 bases each). The CDR3 runs 11 residues. CDR1 is SGHRS and CDR2 is YFSETQ in the germline V gene. V gave up 7 bases and J gave up 8 bases, with 10 bases separating them. The DNA for the CDR3 is TGCGCCAGCTCCGAGGGGCATGAGCAGTTCTTC. Encoded protein: CASSEGHEQFF.

The chain is built from TRBV2 and TRBJ1-2, with D perhaps TRBD1 (5 bases). Germline loops: CDR1 SNHLY, CDR2 FYNNEI. Trimming took 5 bases from V and 8 from J, leaving 21 bases between them. The CDR3 is 15 amino acids. The CDR3 here is CASSPVQSGTLGYTF. CDR3 in DNA: TGTGCCAGCAGTCCGGTCCAGTCCGGGACCTTGGGCTACACCTTC.

There are a few counts of this clone. The chain's CDR3 is CSVEQGLAFNEQFF. The CDR3 nucleotides are TGCAGCGTTGAGCAGGGACTAGCTTTCAATGAGCAGTTCTTC. The chain uses TRBV29-1 and TRBJ2-1, with 9 bases matching TRBD2. The germline V gene encodes CDR1 SQVTM and CDR2 ANQGSEA. This CDR3 is built from 14 residues. The J segment lost 6 bases and the V segment lost 3 bases, leaving 6 bases of the junction unmatched.

The chain recombines TRBV6-6 with TRBJ1-1; D gene uncertain. The length of the CDR3 is 13 residues. CDR1 and CDR2 from the germline V gene are MNHNY and SVGAGI (reference sequence). The germline V and J ends were trimmed by 6 bases and 0 bases, with 8 bases remaining between them. CDR3 DNA sequence: TGTGCCAGCAGATGGGTACTGAACACTGAAGCTTTCTTT. It is translated as CASRWVLNTEAFF.

V gene TRBV11-2 combines with J gene TRBJ1-1; D remains ambiguous. Germline V gene lookup returns CDR1 SGHAT and CDR2 FQNNGV. Deletions cut 3 bases from V and 0 bases from J, with 14 bases between. CDR3 length: 16 amino acids. The CDR3 reads CASSLPRNTMNTEAFF. CDR3 sequence (DNA): TGTGCCAGCAGCTTGCCCAGGAACACTATGAACACTGAAGCTTTCTTT.

The chain uses TRBV11-2 and TRBJ1-4, with D possibly matching TRBD1 (5 bases). The CDR3 extends over 16 amino acids. Germline V gene lookup returns CDR1 SGHAT and CDR2 FQNNGV. Trimming took 0 bases from V and 2 from J, leaving 10 bases between them. The CDR3 coding sequence is TGTGCCAGCAGCTTAGATCCAGGGCAGACTAATGAAAAACTGTTTTTT. It translates to CASSLDPGQTNEKLFF.

This sequence joins TRBV29-1 and TRBJ1-2, with TRBD1 as a possible D gene (5 bases). The CDR3 has 13 amino acids. V was cut by 4 bases and J by 2 bases, with 11 bases left in between. The germline CDR1 and CDR2 sequences are SQVTM and ANQGSEA. CDR3 coding DNA: TGCAGCGTTGTATCCGGGACCAACTATGGCTACACCTTC. It encodes CSVVSGTNYGYTF.

The count of this clone is one. The gene calls are TRBV11-2 and TRBJ2-7; D is possibly TRBD2 (6 bases). The CDR3 has 15 residues. The ends were cut back, 7 bases at V and 2 bases at J, with 18 bases in the middle. CDR1 and CDR2 (germline): SGHAT, FQNNGV. CDR3 residues: CASIGTGDKTYEQYF. CDR3 coding DNA: TGTGCCAGCATAGGGACGGGAGACAAAACCTACGAGCAGTACTTC. Drawing the rest from reference TRBV11-2 and TRBJ2-7, the complete variable domain is EAGVAQSPRYKIIEKRQSVAFWCNPISGHATLYWYQQILGQGPKLLIQFQNNGVVDDSQLPKDRFSAERLKGVDSTLKIQPAKLEDSAVYLCASIGTGDKTYEQYFGPGTRLTVT.